This T cell receptor beta chain was profiled in a study of blood T cell repertoires in COVID-19. Background on the study: Samples came from the United States, Italy and Spain, spanning acute and convalescent COVID-19. T cells, B-cell-depleted T cells, or PBMCs supplied cDNA or gDNA.

In the source study's methods: For nucleated cells, counts were estimated from reference gene primer amplification. TCRdb's copy holds only in-frame clones and misses some; the assay was immunoSEQ multiplex PCR. V and J calls and clone size are those listed in that table; D and trimming were worked out from the DNA. The table lists around 56,000 clones, 80% to 85% of them singletons. In its sample, this clone was seen once. The CDR3 extends over 14 amino acids. Germline CDR1 reads SGHTA; CDR2 reads FQGNSA. J lost 4 bases, V lost 2 bases, and 2 bases had no gene match. This receptor was taken from a woman of 80 years or more with active or convalescent COVID-19. This chain links TRBV7-2 with TRBJ2-5; 9 bases line up with TRBD2. Sequencing input: peripheral blood. As DNA, the CDR3 is TGTGCCAGCAGCTTACCAGCGGGGGGAGAGACCCAGTACTTC. Its translation is CASSLPAGGETQYF.